The rows below give T cell receptor beta chains drawn from one sample of a study of siplizumab effects on memory and regulatory T cells. The method was immunoSEQ multiplex PCR; TCRdb's version includes in-frame clones alone and lacks a portion of them. The sample holds some 97,000 clones, about 95% seen once. Input material: non-Treg CD4+ T cells sorted from blood. Receptor source: a human donor in good health. CDR3s include the opening cysteine and the closing phenylalanine or tryptophan. A D gene is named only where the DNA matches it firmly.

TRBJ1-5 - TRBV27 TGTGCCAGCAGCTTCTATAGCAATCAGCCCCAGCATTTT CASSFYSNQPQHF
TRBJ1-3 TRBD1 TRBV5-1 TGCGCCAGCAGCTTAAAGACAGGGAAGTCCGGAAACACCATATATTTT CASSLKTGKSGNTIYF
TRBJ2-1 TRBD2 TRBV5-1 TGCGCCAGCAGCTCCGGACTAGCGGGAAGGTATGAGCAGTTCTTC CASSSGLAGRYEQFF
TRBJ1-3 - TRBV7-9 TGTGCCAGCGGCAGGGATGGCCTCGCGAACACCATATATTTT CASGRDGLANTIYF
TRBJ1-1 - TRBV7-8 TGTGCCAGCAGCAGGGCGAACACTGAAGCTTTCTTT CASSRANTEAFF
TRBJ2-7 TRBD2 TRBV19 TGTGCCAGCGGGGGGTACTACGAGCAGTACTTC CASGGYYEQYF
TRBJ1-5 - TRBV2 TGTGCCAGCAGTGAACTATTTGGCAATCAGCCCCAGCATTTT CASSELFGNQPQHF
TRBJ2-1 - TRBV12-2 TGTGCAAGTCGCTTAGTCAACCCTAGCGGGAGATTACTCTACAATGAGCAGTTCTTC CASRLVNPSGRLLYNEQFF
TRBJ2-1 TRBD2 TRBV15 TGTGCCACCAGCAGAGTCAGCGGGGGTGTGTCCTACAATGAGCAGTTCTTC CATSRVSGGVSYNEQFF
TRBJ2-3 - TRBV4-1 TGCGCCAGCAGCCGAGAACGGGACGGAACAGATACGCAGTATTTT CASSRERDGTDTQYF
TRBJ1-1 - TRBV6-5 TGTGCCAGCAGTTACTCTGGGCGAGCTTTCTTT CASSYSGRAFF